Included here is one T cell receptor (beta chain) sequence, with context. Original methodology: Amplification from reference gene primers served as the basis for estimated nucleated cell counts. Repertoires were generated with immunoSEQ multiplex PCR, while TCRdb's copy carries only in-frame clones and drops some. That table gives V, J and clone size, and the DNA gave D and trimming. This repertoire shows around 100,000 clones, about 77% found once; its top ten account for 9% to 13%. The record originates from a study of blood T cell repertoires in COVID-19. Study-level information: Researchers got acute and convalescent COVID-19 samples from the United States, Italy and Spain. Sources were T cells, B-cell-depleted T cells, or PBMCs; the material itself was cDNA or gDNA.

Trimming took 5 bases from V and 4 from J; bases not matched to a gene: 8. The germline V gene encodes CDR1 MNHEY and CDR2 SMNVEV (reference sequence). CDR3 length: 16 amino acids. The V gene is TRBV27, the J gene TRBJ1-5; 10 bases are a match to TRBD1. The receptor's source is a woman aged 70-85 years with acute or convalescent COVID-19. The material sequenced was peripheral blood. CDR3 loop: CASSPRQGASNQPQHF. As DNA, the CDR3 is TGTGCCAGCAGTCCCCGACAGGGGGCAAGTAATCAGCCCCAGCATTTT.